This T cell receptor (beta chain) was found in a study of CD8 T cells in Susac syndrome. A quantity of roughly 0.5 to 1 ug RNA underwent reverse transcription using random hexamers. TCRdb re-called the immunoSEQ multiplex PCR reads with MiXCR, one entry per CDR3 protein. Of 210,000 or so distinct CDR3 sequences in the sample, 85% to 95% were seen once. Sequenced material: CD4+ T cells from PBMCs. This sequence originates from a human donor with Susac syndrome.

The CDR3 loop reads CAWIPLAGAYNEQFF. CDR3 nucleotide sequence: TGTGCCTGGATCCCTCTAGCGGGGGCCTACAATGAGCAGTTCTTC. The V call is TRBV30, the J call TRBJ2-1, with TRBD2 matching over 10 bases. The CDR3 length is 15 residues. V shed 4 bases and J 2 bases; nucleotides not matched to a gene: 5. CDR1 is GTSNPN, CDR2 SVGIG, per germline (reference sequence).